This T cell receptor beta chain originates from a study of early T cells in non-severe SARS-CoV-2 infection. Study background: Bulk RNA from unsorted whole blood was sequenced; chains were unpaired.

This clonotype was observed many times. The V gene lost 3 bases and the J gene lost 8 bases, with 7 bases spanning the gap. Germline CDR1 MNHEY, CDR2 SMNVEV (reference sequence). This CDR3 region has 12 residues. TCRdb itself ran the 5' RACE reads through MiXCR, one entry per CDR3 protein. The table has around 22,000 distinct CDR3 sequences, roughly 3.5% seen once. The TCR was taken from an adult who was a healthcare worker with PCR-confirmed SARS-CoV-2 infection or an uninfected control (not recorded which). J is TRBJ2-2 and V is TRBV27; D is ambiguous. Sample: whole blood. Here the CDR3 reads CASSLEGGELFF. CDR3 DNA: TGTGCCAGCAGTTTGGAAGGGGGGGAGCTGTTTTTT.